This T cell receptor (beta chain) was recovered during a study of blood T cell repertoires in COVID-19 (dated by TCRdb to the early 2020s). Background for the entire study: Samples covering the acute and convalescent phases of COVID-19 were provided by collaborators in the United States, Italy and Spain. The material from the prospective study consisted of cDNA or gDNA derived from T cells, B-cell-depleted T cells, or PBMCs. Subjects who had been exposed to COVID-19, were actively infected with it, or had recovered from it provided the deeply sampled blood TCRbeta repertoires that made up the dataset. The repertoires were made available in a free public database intended to serve as a resource for research on the immune response to SARS-CoV-2. Samples were obtained from the ongoing ImmuneRACE study (first 160 participants) and from 1,254 subjects provided by 6 global collaborators. Nearly every sample came with metadata listing a de-identified subject ID, COVID-19 status, age in years and sex. Where available, HLA class I and class II types were obtained from metadata supplied by the sample provider rather than from assay-based typing. Broad study findings and their caveats: The amount of clinical and demographic metadata varied by source and participant and was provided uncurated.

Remarks on this clone: Its antigen target is currently unknown. The input lacks base qualities; no much larger clone sits a single base away.

The immunoSEQ Assay, a bias-controlled multiplex PCR, was used to amplify TCRbeta CDR3 regions from genomic DNA. The published analysis was carried out like this. Within the assay, amplification of reference gene primers was used to estimate how many nucleated cells each sample contained. Sequence reads were collapsed and filtered to measure the absolute abundance of every unique TCRbeta CDR3 rearrangement. For each sample, productive Simpson clonality was calculated as the square root of Simpson's diversity index over productive rearrangements. This is the immuneACCESS table as TCRdb keeps it, with only in-frame sequences that have V and J called. A part of the clones is gone; compared with another copy, unresolved V genes explain less than half, and the rest is unexplained. V, J and clone size derive from that table, while D and trimming were established from the DNA sequence. In this sample the table shows more than 95,000 clones, 60% to 80% of which occur a single time. The top ten clones comprise 6% of the sample.

In Seattle, one collaborating source enrolled patients while the infection was active and tracked those patients longitudinally over the course of disease. Each collaborating institution followed its own protocols to collect whole blood in K2EDTA tubes. For TCRbeta analysis, collaborator samples were shipped as frozen whole blood, as isolated PBMCs, or as DNA extracted from either sample type. The CDR3 starts with the cysteine, ends with the phenylalanine, and has 16 residues. Only the CDR3 part of the read is kept: 48 bases, read in frame from the first base. V and J are trimmed by 5 bases and 3 bases, and the gene matches miss 6 bases of the junction. CDR1 SGHTA and CDR2 FQGTGA are derived from the germline V gene.

Here the chain combines TRBV7-3 and TRBJ2-2, with 10 middle bases fitting TRBD2. The sample taken for sequencing was peripheral blood. This TCR came from a man aged 80 or over with COVID-19, enrolled during active disease. The DNA sequence is TGTGCCAGCAGCCCCTCGGGGACTAGCGACACCGGGGAGCTGTTTTTT. This is translated as CASSPSGTSDTGELFF.